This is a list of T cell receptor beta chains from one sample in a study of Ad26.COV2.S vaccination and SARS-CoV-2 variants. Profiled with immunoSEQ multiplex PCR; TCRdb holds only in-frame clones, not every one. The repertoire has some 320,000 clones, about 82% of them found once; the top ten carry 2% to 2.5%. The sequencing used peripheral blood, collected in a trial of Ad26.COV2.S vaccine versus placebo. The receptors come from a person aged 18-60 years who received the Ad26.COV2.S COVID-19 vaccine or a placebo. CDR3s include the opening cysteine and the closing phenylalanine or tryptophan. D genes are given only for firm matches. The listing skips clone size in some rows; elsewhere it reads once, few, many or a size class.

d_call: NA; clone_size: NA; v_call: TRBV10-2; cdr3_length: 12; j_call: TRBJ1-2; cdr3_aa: CATGGLSYGYTF; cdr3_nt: TGCGCCACTGGCGGTCTCAGCTATGGCTACACCTTC
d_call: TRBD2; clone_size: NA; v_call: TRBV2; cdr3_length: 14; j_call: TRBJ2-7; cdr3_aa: CASNGGGFFSEQYF; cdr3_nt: TGTGCCAGCAACGGCGGGGGGTTTTTCTCCGAGCAGTACTTC
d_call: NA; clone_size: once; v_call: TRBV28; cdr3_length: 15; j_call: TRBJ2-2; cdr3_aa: CASSISGFSTGELFF; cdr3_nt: TGTGCCAGCAGTATCTCAGGGTTTTCGACCGGGGAGCTGTTTTTT
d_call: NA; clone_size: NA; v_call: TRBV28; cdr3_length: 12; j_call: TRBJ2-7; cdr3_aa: CATGGQYYEQYF; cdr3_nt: TGTGCCACCGGGGGACAGTACTACGAGCAGTACTTC
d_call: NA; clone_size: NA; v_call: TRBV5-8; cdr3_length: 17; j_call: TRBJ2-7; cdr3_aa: CASSLFRGDSLPYEQYF; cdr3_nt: TGTGCCAGCAGCTTGTTCAGGGGGGACAGCCTCCCCTACGAGCAGTACTTC
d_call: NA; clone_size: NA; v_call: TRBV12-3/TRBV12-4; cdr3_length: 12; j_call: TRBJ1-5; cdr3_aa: CASSWGRQPQHF; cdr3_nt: TGTGCCAGCAGTTGGGGTCGGCAGCCCCAGCATTTT
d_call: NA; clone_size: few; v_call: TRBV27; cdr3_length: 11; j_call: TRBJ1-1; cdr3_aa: CASSREGEAFF; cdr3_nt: TGTGCCAGCAGTCGAGAAGGTGAAGCTTTCTTT
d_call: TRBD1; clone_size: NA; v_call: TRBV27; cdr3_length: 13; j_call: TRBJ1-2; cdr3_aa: CASSNPGGYGYTF; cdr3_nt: TGTGCCAGCAGCAATCCAGGGGGCTATGGCTACACCTTC
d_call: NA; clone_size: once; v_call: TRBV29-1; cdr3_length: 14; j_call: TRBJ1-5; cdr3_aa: CSVAPDSRNQPQHF; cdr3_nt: TGCAGCGTTGCTCCGGACAGTCGCAATCAGCCCCAGCATTTT
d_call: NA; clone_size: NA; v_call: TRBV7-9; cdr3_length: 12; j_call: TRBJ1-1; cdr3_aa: CASRPQSLEAFF; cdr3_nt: TGTGCCAGCAGACCCCAATCACTAGAAGCTTTCTTT
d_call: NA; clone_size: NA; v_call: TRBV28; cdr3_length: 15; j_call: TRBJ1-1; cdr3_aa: CASSALGRGNTEAFF; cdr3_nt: TGTGCCAGCAGTGCCCTCGGGAGGGGGAACACTGAAGCTTTCTTT
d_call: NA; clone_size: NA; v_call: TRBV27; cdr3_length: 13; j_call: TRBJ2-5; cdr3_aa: CASSFRGQETQYF; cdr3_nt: TGTGCCAGCAGTTTTCGGGGACAAGAGACCCAGTACTTC
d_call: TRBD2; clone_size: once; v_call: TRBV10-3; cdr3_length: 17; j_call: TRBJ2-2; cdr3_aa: CAISRTSGGANTGELFF; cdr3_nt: TGTGCCATCAGTAGGACTAGCGGGGGTGCGAACACCGGGGAGCTGTTTTTT
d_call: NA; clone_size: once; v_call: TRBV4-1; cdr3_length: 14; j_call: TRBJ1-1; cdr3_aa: CASSQTDQNTEAFF; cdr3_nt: TGCGCCAGCAGCCAAACAGACCAGAACACTGAAGCTTTCTTT
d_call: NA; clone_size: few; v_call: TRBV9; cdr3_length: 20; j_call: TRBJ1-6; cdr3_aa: CASLLEAIKLKTGTPAPLHF; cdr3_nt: TGTGCCAGCCTCCTAGAAGCCATAAAGTTGAAAACCGGGACACCCGCACCCCTCCACTTT
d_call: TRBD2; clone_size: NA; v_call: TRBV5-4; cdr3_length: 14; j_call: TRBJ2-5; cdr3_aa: CASGPAGGLETQYF; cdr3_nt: TGTGCCAGCGGCCCGGCGGGGGGCCTGGAGACCCAGTACTTC
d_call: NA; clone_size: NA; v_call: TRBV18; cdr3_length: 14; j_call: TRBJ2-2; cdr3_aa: CASSPGLNTGELFF; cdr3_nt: TGTGCCAGCTCACCGGGACTTAACACCGGGGAGCTGTTTTTT
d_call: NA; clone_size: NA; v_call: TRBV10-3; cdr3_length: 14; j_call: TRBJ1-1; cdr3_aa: CAISVEQRNTEAFF; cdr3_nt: TGTGCCATCAGTGTCGAACAGAGGAACACTGAAGCTTTCTTT
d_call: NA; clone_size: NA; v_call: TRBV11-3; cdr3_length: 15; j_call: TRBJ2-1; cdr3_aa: CASSPRTGRYNEQFF; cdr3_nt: TGTGCCAGCAGCCCTAGGACCGGGCGCTACAATGAGCAGTTCTTC
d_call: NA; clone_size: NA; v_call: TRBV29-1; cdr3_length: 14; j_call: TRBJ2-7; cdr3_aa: CSVTPGSRGYEQYF; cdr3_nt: TGCAGCGTTACACCAGGGTCCCGAGGCTACGAGCAGTACTTC
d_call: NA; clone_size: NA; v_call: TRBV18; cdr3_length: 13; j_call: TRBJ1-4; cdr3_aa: CASSPDLQEKLFF; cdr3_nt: TGTGCCAGCTCACCAGATTTACAAGAAAAACTGTTTTTT
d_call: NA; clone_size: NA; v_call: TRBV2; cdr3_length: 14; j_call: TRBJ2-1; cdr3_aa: CASSDHRYTMRQFF; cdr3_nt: TGTGCCAGCAGTGATCACAGATATACAATGAGGCAGTTCTTC
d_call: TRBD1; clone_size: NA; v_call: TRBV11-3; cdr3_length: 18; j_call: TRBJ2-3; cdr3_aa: CASSPGTGAILNTDTQYF; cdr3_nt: TGTGCCAGCAGCCCCGGGACAGGGGCCATTTTAAACACAGATACGCAGTATTTT
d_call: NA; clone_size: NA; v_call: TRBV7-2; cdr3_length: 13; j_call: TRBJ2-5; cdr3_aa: CASSLPFRETQYF; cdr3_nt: TGTGCCAGCAGCTTACCATTCAGAGAGACCCAGTACTTC
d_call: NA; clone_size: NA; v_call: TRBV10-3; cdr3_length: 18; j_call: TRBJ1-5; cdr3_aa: CAISESMGGSWGNQPQHF; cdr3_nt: TGTGCCATCAGTGAGTCGATGGGTGGGAGTTGGGGCAATCAGCCCCAGCATTTT
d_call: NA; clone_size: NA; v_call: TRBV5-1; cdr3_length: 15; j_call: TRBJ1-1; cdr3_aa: CASSLALGQGTEAFF; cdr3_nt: TGCGCCAGCAGCTTGGCTCTGGGGCAGGGCACTGAAGCTTTCTTT
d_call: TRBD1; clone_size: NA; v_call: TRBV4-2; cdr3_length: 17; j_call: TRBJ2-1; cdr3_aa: CASSQGITGGADNEQFF; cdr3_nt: TGTGCCAGCAGCCAAGGAATCACAGGGGGCGCGGACAATGAGCAGTTCTTC
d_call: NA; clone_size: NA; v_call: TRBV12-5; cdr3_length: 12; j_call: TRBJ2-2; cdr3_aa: CASALDTGELFF; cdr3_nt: TGTGCTAGTGCCCTCGACACCGGGGAGCTGTTTTTT
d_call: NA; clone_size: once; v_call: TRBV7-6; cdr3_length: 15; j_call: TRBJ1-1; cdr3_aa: CASSLVINGLSEAFF; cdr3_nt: TGTGCCAGCAGCTTAGTTATCAATGGACTCTCCGAAGCTTTCTTT
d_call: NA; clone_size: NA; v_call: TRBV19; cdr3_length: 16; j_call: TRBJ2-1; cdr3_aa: CASSIRGSSRVNEQFF; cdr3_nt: TGTGCCAGTAGTATACGGGGGTCCTCGAGGGTGAATGAGCAGTTCTTC
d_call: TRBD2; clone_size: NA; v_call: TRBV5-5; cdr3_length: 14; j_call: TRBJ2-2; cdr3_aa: CASSQPREGGELFF; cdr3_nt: TGTGCCAGCAGCCAACCCAGGGAGGGCGGGGAGCTGTTTTTT
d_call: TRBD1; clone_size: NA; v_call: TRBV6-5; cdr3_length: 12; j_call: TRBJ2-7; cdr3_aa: CASITGGYEQYF; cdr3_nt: TGTGCCAGCATCACAGGGGGATACGAGCAGTACTTC
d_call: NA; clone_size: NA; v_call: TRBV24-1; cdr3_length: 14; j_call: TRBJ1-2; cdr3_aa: CATSARDNVYGYTF; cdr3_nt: TGTGCCACCAGTGCCCGGGACAACGTCTATGGCTACACCTTC
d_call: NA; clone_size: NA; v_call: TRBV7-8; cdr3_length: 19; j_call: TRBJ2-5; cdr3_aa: CASSLVYLGQKGAGETQYF; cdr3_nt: TGTGCCAGCAGCTTAGTCTATCTAGGGCAGAAGGGCGCGGGCGAGACCCAGTACTTC
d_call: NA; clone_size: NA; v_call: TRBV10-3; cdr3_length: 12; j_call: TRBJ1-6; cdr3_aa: CAIREGNSPLHF; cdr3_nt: TGTGCCATCAGAGAGGGGAATTCACCCCTCCACTTT
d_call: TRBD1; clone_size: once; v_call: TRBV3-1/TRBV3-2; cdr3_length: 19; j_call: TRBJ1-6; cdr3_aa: CASSQNRDRGVSYNSPLHF; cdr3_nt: TGTGCCAGCAGCCAAAACCGGGACAGGGGAGTCTCCTATAATTCACCCCTCCACTTT
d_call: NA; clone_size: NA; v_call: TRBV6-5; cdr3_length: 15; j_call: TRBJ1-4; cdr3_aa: CASSYFDGREEKLFF; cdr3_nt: TGTGCCAGCAGTTACTTCGACGGACGCGAAGAAAAACTGTTTTTT
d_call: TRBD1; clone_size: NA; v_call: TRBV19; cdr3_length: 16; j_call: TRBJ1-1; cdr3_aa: CASSIGGQGPYTEAFF; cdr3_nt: TGTGCCAGTAGTATAGGGGGACAGGGGCCCTACACTGAAGCTTTCTTT
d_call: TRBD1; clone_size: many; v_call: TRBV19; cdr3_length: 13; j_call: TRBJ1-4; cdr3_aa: CARGQGPNEKLFF; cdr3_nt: TGTGCCAGGGGACAGGGCCCTAATGAAAAACTGTTTTTT
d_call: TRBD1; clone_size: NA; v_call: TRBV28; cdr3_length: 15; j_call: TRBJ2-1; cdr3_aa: CASSLTGASYNEQFF; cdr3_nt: TGTGCCAGCAGCCTTACAGGGGCATCCTACAATGAGCAGTTCTTC
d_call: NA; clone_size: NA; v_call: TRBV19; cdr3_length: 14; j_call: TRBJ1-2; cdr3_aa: CASSRMDLNYGYTF; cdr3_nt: TGTGCCAGTAGTAGGATGGACCTTAACTATGGCTACACCTTC
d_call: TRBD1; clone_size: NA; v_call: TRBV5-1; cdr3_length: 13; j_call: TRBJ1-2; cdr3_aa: CASSSQGARGYTF; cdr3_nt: TGCGCCAGCAGCTCCCAGGGGGCGCGGGGCTACACCTTC
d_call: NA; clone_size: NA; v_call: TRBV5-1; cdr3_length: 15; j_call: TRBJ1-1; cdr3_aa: CASSLGVVRGTEAFF; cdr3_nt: TGCGCCAGCAGCCTCGGGGTTGTCCGGGGGACTGAAGCTTTCTTT